The sequence of this TCR beta chain was determined in a study of post-analysis software for immune sequencing data. Note on this clonotype: The target antigen is unknown.

Per the germline V gene, CDR1 is MDHEN and CDR2 is SYDVKM. With 6 bases removed from V and 0 bases from J, the gap between germline ends came to 12 bases. The CDR3 is 15 amino acids. The library was made from cDNA and included unique molecular identifiers. TCRdb re-called the PCR reads through MiXCR, storing one row per CDR3 protein. The sample lists hundreds of thousands of distinct CDR3 sequences, less than 45% occurring once. Study-wide results and caveats: Five or six TRBV segments, TRBV5-6, TRBV5-1 and TRBV20-1 among them, were found more frequent in patients than controls.

Specimen: blood. The sequence was collected from a girl between 5 and 17 years old with multiple sclerosis. The chain links TRBV28 to TRBJ1-5; D is unresolved. This chain's CDR3 is CASRRTGYSNQPQHF. CDR3 nucleotide sequence: TGTGCCAGCAGACGGACGGGGTATAGCAATCAGCCCCAGCATTTT.